This T cell receptor beta chain comes out of a study of blood T cells in healthy people across ages (dated by TCRdb to 2013 to 2016). For the study in its entirety: In model experiments, roughly one uniquely barcoded TCR beta cDNA molecule per two T cells was captured by template switching. Using the same blood draw, the study looked at two additional independent replicas of 1 million unique cDNA reads for two donors, one aged 18 to 30 and the other aged 80 or older. Using deep sequencing normalized with unique cDNA molecular identifiers, the study measured how TCR beta repertoire diversity changes with age. The donors were divided into four age groups: young (average 16 years), middle-aged (approximately 39), aged (approximately 59) and long-lived (roughly 86).

Points the paper makes about the study in general: Because donor CMV infection status was unknown, age-related changes in expanded clonotypes were potentially confounded. Observed TCR beta diversity correlated strongly with the percentage of naive T cells measured by flow cytometry. Bulk unsorted PBMC profiling prevented conclusive comparison of naive and antigen-experienced compartments. Estimates of total diversity from one million sequenced T cells were regarded as lower bounds and underestimates. As age increased, observed TCR beta diversity per million T cells dropped in a roughly linear way, and a significant reduction was already evident by age approximately 40. Compared with the aged group, more naive CD4+ T cells, fewer expanded clones and increased TCR diversity were shown by the long-lived group, suggesting age selection.

This clonotype was observed a handful of times. Its antigen is not yet known. An end of the junction differs from the germline gene, which may be a read error. The approximately 39 donors, aged about 6 to 95 years, were systemically healthy Caucasian individuals from Russia. Ten milliliters of peripheral blood were drawn from each donor into EDTA-treated Vacutainer tubes. PBMCs were isolated by Ficoll-Paque density-gradient centrifugation, with at least 7 million obtained per sample. Trizol reagent was used to extract total RNA from the PBMCs, yielding at least 5.5 micrograms per sample. Naive CD45RAhigh/CD27high T cell percentages were measured by flow cytometry on a PBMC aliquot from every donor. Libraries came from 5' RACE. Sequencing used an Illumina HiSeq 2500. A second PCR of 7 to 11 cycles was performed with a sample-barcoded 5' primer and a J-beta primer mix. A template-switch 5' adaptor carrying 12 random nucleotides introduced a unique molecular identifier onto each TCR beta cDNA molecule. Each sample yielded at least 2.5 million CDR3-containing paired-end reads. First-strand cDNA synthesis was performed from all RNA using the Mint cDNA synthesis kit, with priming by a TRBC-specific oligonucleotide. Following uracil-DNA glycosylase treatment, a first 18-cycle PCR with universal primers M1SS and BC2_uni_R was performed on all cDNA. The authors processed their data as follows. Normalization of each sample was performed by random selection of 1 million high-quality reads, each carrying a distinct molecular identifier. Instead of being binned into consensus sequences, reads that shared molecular identifiers were thrown out. MiTCR, with a Q25 quality threshold and the strictest error-elimination algorithm, was used for CDR3 identification, clonotype clustering and error correction. Lower-bound total TCR beta diversity was estimated with a nonparametric unseen species model using Euler transformation. TCRdb's own reprocessing of the public reads used fastp at Q25 and MiXCR and kept productive beta chains. Each entry is one CDR3 protein sequence, shown with its most common DNA and genes. V and J calls and clone size were set by TCRdb, not the authors. A total of some 850,000 distinct CDR3 sequences appear in this sample, approximately 24% of them only once. The top ten clones comprise around 3% of the sample.

The CDR3 starts with the cysteine, ends with the phenylalanine, and has 13 residues. This entry keeps only the CDR3 DNA: 39 bases, framed from base 1. In the germline V gene, CDR1 corresponds to SGHRS and CDR2 to YFSETQ. These data are also associated with another study on T cells of mothers and their children. As the second study states: Donors were nine systemically healthy Caucasian individuals: three mothers and their six children. cDNA synthesis used all of the extracted RNA, with approximately 1.4 ug of RNA in each 15 ul reaction. In the second PCR, sample barcodes and 2-4 random nucleotides were introduced via the M1S primer. Over 10 million TCR beta CDR3 reads came from each mother, compared with roughly 2.8 million reads from each child. TCR recombination output is similarly shaped by thymic selection in related and unrelated pairs, with a minor effect exerted by inherited differences. Normalized repertoire overlap was always slightly but never significantly higher in related than unrelated mother-child pairs. With a sensitivity of approximately 100 clones per million clonotypes, no persistent microchimeric T cell clones were detected. To look for features that set related mother-child pairs apart from unrelated individuals, the researchers ran deep NGS to compare the TCR beta repertoires of mothers and children. Mothers averaged around 40 +/- 4 years of age and children averaged about 10 +/- 4 years. After adapter ligation with NEBNext reagents, the libraries were sequenced on Illumina HiSeq 2000 with 100+100 nt paired-end reads. Mother and child libraries were prepared a month apart and sequenced in separate runs to prevent cross-contamination. For each donor, between about 450,000 and 2,300,000 distinct TCR beta clonotypes were identified. Naive TCR beta clonotypes were estimated from low-frequency clonotypes matched to each donor's FACS-determined naive share, without sorting.

The specimen was blood. The clonotype was recovered from a boy between 5 and 17 years old in good health. The chain joins TRBV5-1 to TRBJ2-7, with TRBD1 identical over 11 junction bases. The CDR3 loop reads CASSWTGGFELYF. The bases are TGCGCCAGCAGCTGGACAGGGGGCTTCGAGCTGTACTTC.